The source of this T cell receptor (beta chain) is a study of blood T cell repertoires in COVID-19 (dated by TCRdb to the early 2020s). General notes on the study: Collaborator samples came from the United States, Italy and Spain and covered acute and convalescent phases of COVID-19. Sample metadata almost always included a de-identified subject ID, COVID-19 status, age in years and sex. The material from the prospective study consisted of cDNA or gDNA derived from T cells, B-cell-depleted T cells, or PBMCs. The repertoires were released in a freely available public database intended as a resource for research on the immune response to SARS-CoV-2. HLA class I and class II types, where available, came from metadata supplied by the sample provider rather than from assay-based typing. The dataset comprised deeply sampled blood TCRbeta repertoires from subjects exposed to, actively infected with, or recovered from COVID-19. The samples were drawn from the first 160 participants of the ongoing ImmuneRACE study and from 1,254 subjects provided by 6 global collaborators.

TCRbeta CDR3 regions were amplified from genomic DNA using the immunoSEQ Assay, a bias-controlled multiplex PCR. The original pipeline was this. The number of nucleated cells in each sample was estimated from the amplification of reference gene primers within the assay. To quantify the absolute abundance of each unique TCRbeta CDR3 rearrangement, sequence reads were collapsed and filtered. For each sample, productive Simpson clonality was calculated as the square root of Simpson's diversity index over productive rearrangements. TCRdb stores this immuneACCESS table with in-frame sequences only. Part of the clones is absent; in the studies checked, under half of the shortfall reflects unresolved V genes, and no reason is known for the rest. The V and J calls and clone size are taken from that table; D and trimming were inferred from the DNA. For this sample there are some 220,000 clones; around 90% appear just once. The leading ten clones occupy 0.83% of the sample.

One collaborating source in Seattle enrolled patients during active infection and followed them longitudinally through the course of disease. The collaborating institutions used their own protocols to collect whole blood in K2EDTA tubes. For TCRbeta analysis, collaborator samples were shipped as frozen whole blood, as isolated PBMCs, or as DNA extracted from either sample type. Broader findings and caveats from the paper: Clinical and demographic metadata were provided uncurated, with the amount varying by source and participant.

V is reduced by 5 bases and J by 7 bases, leaving a spacing of 12 bases between them. Looking up the germline V gene (reference sequence) yields CDR1 LNHDA and CDR2 SQIVND. The CDR3 contains 13 residues, cysteine and phenylalanine counted. The CDR3 DNA has 39 bases and is translated from base 1. This clone was seen only once. Its antigen specificity is not known. The input lacks base qualities; no much larger clone sits a single base away. The receptor was isolated from a man under 40 with COVID-19, enrolled during active disease. The sample consisted of peripheral blood. The chain joins TRBV19 to TRBJ1-5, and possibly TRBD1, on 5 matching bases. CDR3 region: CASSVGQKQPQHF. Read as DNA, the sequence is TGTGCCAGTAGTGTCGGACAAAAGCAGCCCCAGCATTTT.